Listed below are T cell receptor beta chains from one sample, sequenced in a study of cytomegalovirus exposure and HLA in healthy donors. Sequenced by immunoSEQ multiplex PCR; TCRdb stores in-frame clones only, minus some. The sample records around 250,000 clones, around 91% being singletons. The sequencing sample was made of PBMCs. These receptors were taken from a woman younger than 35 in good health and CMV-seronegative. The CDR3 runs from the conserved cysteine through the conserved F or W. Fields, in order: D gene, clone size, CDR3 length, V gene, J gene, CDR3 DNA, CDR3 protein. The D gene is left open where the match is weak. For some rows the clone size is stated as once, few or many, or as a class when expanded; others skip it.

>-|-|13|TRBV2|TRBJ1-2
TGTGCCAGCGGGGGCGACAGAAACTATGGCTACACCTTC
CASGGDRNYGYTF
>-|-|14|TRBV2|TRBJ2-5
TGTGCCAGCAGTGAAAGTCTAGCTCAAGAGACCCAGTACTTC
CASSESLAQETQYF
>TRBD1|-|16|TRBV30|TRBJ2-5
TGTGCCTGGAGCGACGGACAGGGGGCTGGTCAAGAGACCCAGTACTTC
CAWSDGQGAGQETQYF
>TRBD1|few|14|TRBV13|TRBJ1-5
TGTGCCAGCAGCCTCAGGGGGCTTGGACAGCCCCAGCATTTT
CASSLRGLGQPQHF
>TRBD2|-|18|TRBV5-1|TRBJ2-2
TGCGCCAGCAGCTTTACTAGCGGGGGGTCCGGGAACACCGGGGAGCTGTTTTTT
CASSFTSGGSGNTGELFF
>-|once|14|TRBV28|TRBJ1-4
TGTGCCAGCAGTCTCTACAGGGAGTATGAAAAACTGTTTTTT
CASSLYREYEKLFF
>-|-|14|TRBV28|TRBJ2-1
TGTGTAGTGTCCCCAGGGCCTACAATTAATGAGCAGTTCTTC
CVVSPGPTINEQFF
>TRBD1|-|13|TRBV28|TRBJ1-1
TGTGCCAGCAGGCCCAGGGGGCATACTGAAGCTTTCTTT
CASRPRGHTEAFF
>-|-|13|TRBV5-4|TRBJ2-2
TGTGCCAGCAGCTTAGGGGATCCCGGGGAGCTGTTTTTT
CASSLGDPGELFF
>TRBD2|few|15|TRBV6-5|TRBJ2-7
TGTGCCAGCAGTTACCCTAGCGGCAACGACTACGAGCAGTACTTC
CASSYPSGNDYEQYF
>-|-|12|TRBV7-6|TRBJ1-1
TGTGCCAGCAGAGGGGGGAACACTGAAGCTTTCTTT
CASRGGNTEAFF
>TRBD2|once|14|TRBV7-7|TRBJ2-5
TGTGCCAGCAGCGACGTAGTAGCGGGAGAGACCCAGTACTTC
CASSDVVAGETQYF
>TRBD1|once|17|TRBV4-1|TRBJ2-1
TGCGCCAGCAGCCAAGTTATTCTGGACAGGTACTACAATGAGCAGTTCTTC
CASSQVILDRYYNEQFF
>-|-|13|TRBV27|TRBJ1-5
TGTGCCAGCACGTCAGATAGCAATCAGCCCCAGCATTTT
CASTSDSNQPQHF
>-|-|14|TRBV7-9|TRBJ1-4
TGTGCCAGCAGAAGTGTGTGGAGTAATGAAAAACTGTTTTTT
CASRSVWSNEKLFF
>TRBD1|-|13|TRBV4-1|TRBJ1-4
TGCGCCAGCAGCCATGGGGACAGGGAAAAACTGTTTTTT
CASSHGDREKLFF
>-|-|15|TRBV5-1|TRBJ2-5
TGCGCCAGCAGAGCGACCGGGACAAAAGAAGAGACCCAGTACTTC
CASRATGTKEETQYF
>-|-|16|TRBV7-2|TRBJ2-3
TGTGCCAGCAGCTTATTCACAGGGTGGGGGACAGATACGCAGTATTTT
CASSLFTGWGTDTQYF
>TRBD1|-|14|TRBV7-9|TRBJ1-2
TGTGCCAGCAGCTCCGACAGGGGGATGTATGGCTACACCTTC
CASSSDRGMYGYTF
>TRBD2|-|14|TRBV29-1|TRBJ2-3
TGCAGCGACTTGACTAGCGGGAGCACAGATACGCAGTATTTT
CSDLTSGSTDTQYF
>TRBD1|-|16|TRBV4-1|TRBJ2-7
TGCGCCAGCAGCCAAGATCTTGGGACAGCCTCCTACGAGCAGTACTTC
CASSQDLGTASYEQYF
>-|-|15|TRBV13|TRBJ2-1
TGTGCCAGCAGCCACGACCTCCCTGGGCCCAATGAGCAGTTCTTC
CASSHDLPGPNEQFF
>TRBD1|-|15|TRBV6-5|TRBJ1-1
TGTGCCAGCACCCCGGGACAGGGGGCCTTCACTGAAGCTTTCTTT
CASTPGQGAFTEAFF
>TRBD1|-|15|TRBV5-1|TRBJ1-2
TGCGCCAGCAGCGCAAAGAACAGGGGATTGGATGGCTACACCTTC
CASSAKNRGLDGYTF
>TRBD2|-|17|TRBV19|TRBJ2-7
TGTGCCAGTAGTATAGGACTAGCGGGGGCCACCGATTACGAGCAGTACTTC
CASSIGLAGATDYEQYF
>TRBD1|-|18|TRBV2|TRBJ2-2
TGTGCCAGCAGTGAAGCGCTCGGGACAGGGCCGAACACCGGGGAGCTGTTTTTT
CASSEALGTGPNTGELFF
>TRBD1|-|13|TRBV15|TRBJ2-1
TGTGCCACCAGCACGGACAGGGTCAATGAGCAGTTCTTC
CATSTDRVNEQFF
>-|-|15|TRBV5-1|TRBJ1-1
TGCGCCAGCAGCAATTCGCGGGAACAGAACACTGAAGCTTTCTTT
CASSNSREQNTEAFF
>TRBD1|-|15|TRBV2|TRBJ1-2
TGTGCCAGCAGTGGGTGGACAGGGGGAGCTTATGGCTACACCTTC
CASSGWTGGAYGYTF
>TRBD2|-|13|TRBV28|TRBJ2-1
TGTGCCAGCAGTTTTCGACTAGCGGGTGTCCAGTTCTTC
CASSFRLAGVQFF
>-|-|17|TRBV5-4|TRBJ2-2
TGTGCCAGCAGCTCCACATTTGGTGGGGGGGCCGCCGGGGAGCTGTTTTTT
CASSSTFGGGAAGELFF
>TRBD2|-|14|TRBV4-3|TRBJ2-1
TGCGCCAGCAGCCTAAGCGGGGGGGCCAATGAGCAGTTCTTC
CASSLSGGANEQFF
>-|-|13|TRBV27|TRBJ2-7
TGTGCCAGCAGTTCACAGGTCGGGTACGAGCAGTACTTC
CASSSQVGYEQYF
>TRBD1|-|14|TRBV18|TRBJ1-2
TGTGCCAGCTCGCACGACAGGGTTGGCTATGGCTACACCTTC
CASSHDRVGYGYTF
>-|-|12|TRBV7-9|TRBJ1-1
TGTGCCAGCAGCCCCCGTGTCGGGGGAGCTTTCTTT
CASSPRVGGAFF
>TRBD2|-|14|TRBV2|TRBJ2-7
TGTGCCAGCGAAGGGTCACGGGAGGGCTACGAGCAGTACTTC
CASEGSREGYEQYF
>-|-|14|TRBV19|TRBJ1-2
TGTGCCAGTAGCGACGCGGGCCTAGCGGGTGGCTACACCTTC
CASSDAGLAGGYTF
>-|once|13|TRBV29-1|TRBJ1-1
TGCAGCGTTGAAGCAGGGTACAACACTGAAGCTTTCTTT
CSVEAGYNTEAFF
>-|-|16|TRBV5-1|TRBJ2-7
TGCGCCAGCAGTCGGGGCCCGCTTGGGACAAACTACGAGCAGTACTTC
CASSRGPLGTNYEQYF
>TRBD1|-|16|TRBV4-1|TRBJ2-1
TGCGCCAGCAGCCAAAGCGGGACAGGGGGCATTCGGGAGCAGTTCTTC
CASSQSGTGGIREQFF
>-|-|19|TRBV7-9|TRBJ2-6
TGTGCCAGCAGCTTAGCGGGACAACCAACCTATTCTGGGGCCAACGTCCTGACTTTC
CASSLAGQPTYSGANVLTF
>TRBD2|once|16|TRBV7-3|TRBJ2-3
TGTGCCAGCAGTCCTGGGGGACTAGCGGGTGGGGATACGCAGTATTTT
CASSPGGLAGGDTQYF
>-|-|17|TRBV5-4|TRBJ2-1
TGTGCCAGCAGCTTGGTTCAGGGGGGCCCTTCCTACAATGAGCAGTTCTTC
CASSLVQGGPSYNEQFF
>-|few|12|TRBV19|TRBJ1-1
TGTGCCAGTAGTAGTGAGAGCACTGAAGCTTTCTTT
CASSSESTEAFF
>-|-|19|TRBV7-3|TRBJ1-5
TGTGCCAGCAGCTTCGGGGTGCAGACCTCGGTCCATAGCAATCAGCCCCAGCATTTT
CASSFGVQTSVHSNQPQHF
>-|-|14|TRBV7-7|TRBJ2-2
TGTGCCAGCAGTCGGACACCGAACACCGGGGAGCTGTTTTTT
CASSRTPNTGELFF
>-|-|13|TRBV11-2|TRBJ1-5
TGTGCCAGCAGCTTGAGGGAGGGACAGCCCCAGCATTTT
CASSLREGQPQHF
>-|-|14|TRBV11-2|TRBJ2-7
TGTGCCAGCGGGCGACAGGATCTCTCCTACGAGCAGTACTTC
CASGRQDLSYEQYF
>TRBD1|once|14|TRBV2|TRBJ1-5
TGTGCCAGCACTAGGGGACAGGGTGGGCAGCCCCAGCATTTT
CASTRGQGGQPQHF
>TRBD1|once|18|TRBV4-3|TRBJ2-7
TGCGCCAGCAGCCAAGATGGTTCACCGGGACAGGGCTTTTACGAGCAGTACTTC
CASSQDGSPGQGFYEQYF
>TRBD2|-|16|TRBV5-1|TRBJ2-1
TGCGCCAGCAGCTCGAGACTAGCGGGGGGAAACAATGAGCAGTTCTTC
CASSSRLAGGNNEQFF
>-|-|15|TRBV7-8|TRBJ1-5
TGTGCCAGCAGCCTCAGAGCGGGGGGAATTCAGCCCCAGCATTTT
CASSLRAGGIQPQHF
>-|-|16|TRBV7-9|TRBJ2-1
TGTGCCAGCACAACTTCACGGGGTCAGCGGGACAATGAGCAGTTCTTC
CASTTSRGQRDNEQFF
>TRBD1|-|13|TRBV5-1|TRBJ2-1
TGCGCCAGCAGCTCGGGACAGAACAATGAGCAGTTCTTC
CASSSGQNNEQFF
>-|-|16|TRBV6-1|TRBJ2-5
TGTGCCAGCAGTGAAGGATTCGGAGGTCCGCAAGAGACCCAGTACTTC
CASSEGFGGPQETQYF
>-|-|15|TRBV5-1|TRBJ2-3
TGCGCCAGCAGCTTGGCGACAGAATCCACAGATACGCAGTATTTT
CASSLATESTDTQYF
>-|-|14|TRBV9|TRBJ1-5
TGTGCCAGCAGCGCCGATCTCCGGGGGCAGCCCCAGCATTTT
CASSADLRGQPQHF
>-|-|14|TRBV9|TRBJ2-5
TGTGCCAGCAGCGCAGGGGTGTTTGGGGAGACCCAGTACTTC
CASSAGVFGETQYF
>-|-|13|TRBV2|TRBJ2-5
TGTGCCAGCAGTGAAAGGGGGACGGAGACCCAGTACTTC
CASSERGTETQYF